This T cell receptor beta chain was captured by sequencing in a study of CD8 T cells in Susac syndrome (dated by TCRdb to about 2019). Turning to the overall study: The study used repertoire sequencing to test whether antigen drove CD8+ T cell activation and differentiation in Susac syndrome. The clonality of the CD8+ T cell repertoire was compared across over 9 healthy donors, 14 Susac syndrome patients and around 15 multiple sclerosis patients.

Peripheral blood CD8+ and CD4+ T cells from healthy donors, Susac syndrome patients and multiple sclerosis patients were profiled using high-throughput TCR beta sequencing. Healthy donors were included as age- and sex-matched controls. CD8+ TEMRA cells were enriched by FACS, while bulk CD8+ and CD4+ T cells were purified by magnetic negative isolation. Blood was drawn into EDTA tubes, processed within 24 hours, and PBMCs were isolated by density gradient centrifugation. PBMCs destined for TCR sequencing were cryopreserved in liquid nitrogen and later thawed in a 37 °C water bath. A purity of at least 90% was achieved for sorted or isolated CD4+, CD8+ and CD8+ TEMRA cells. Between the V and J ends, shortened by 7 bases and 0 bases respectively, the junction contains 13 bases. Based on the germline V gene, the CDR1 and CDR2 sequences are MNHEY and SVGEGT. The CDR3 sequence holds 14 residues, the cysteine and phenylalanine included. Of all the DNA, just the CDR3 is kept, 42 bases in frame from base 1.

Summary of the overall study and its limitations: The TCR sequencing and HLA analysis was acknowledged to have included a relatively small number of individuals.

RNA was extracted using the RNeasy kit, and roughly 0.5 to 1 microgram was reverse transcribed with random hexamers. TCR beta CDR3 regions were amplified with the immunoSEQ multiplex PCR assay covering 54 Vbeta and 13 Jbeta segments. Bias from PCR amplification was corrected by using a synthetic template baseline for primer optimization and for computational correction. Per the source publication's procedure: Reads were assigned to V, D and J genes according to IMGT and analyzed in immunoSEQ Analyzer, with only productive sequences retained. Clonality was computed as one minus Shannon entropy normalized by log2 of the number of productive unique sequences. For each patient and control, public and private clones were evaluated within the 100 most prevalent clones. Clones were defined as Susac-specific when absent from the healthy and MS cohorts, from over 950 published viral clones and from other ImmuneACCESS disease sequences. Using fastp trimming at Q25 and MiXCR clonotype assembly, TCRdb reanalyzed the public sequencing data and kept in-frame beta chains. Duplicate CDR3 protein sequences are folded into a single record with the most common DNA and genes. The V and J calls here are based on TCRdb, not the publication. The sample table lists about 120,000 distinct CDR3 sequences, roughly 90% of them with a count of one. Around 0.12% of the sample is held by the ten biggest clonotypes.

A word on this clonotype: The antigen it binds to is not known. Per-base quality was not reported, and no clone a single base away is much larger than it.

This receptor chain uses TRBV6-2 or TRBV6-3 and TRBJ2-7; TRBD1 could be the D gene, as 6 bases match. The specimen sequenced was CD8+ T cells from PBMCs. This clonotype was sampled from a human donor in good health. The nucleotides read TGTGCCAGCACCGGACAGCTTAGCTCCTACGAGCAGTACTTC. It translates to CASTGQLSSYEQYF.